These 17 T cell receptor beta chains were sequenced from one sample in a study of beta chain features in type 1 diabetes. Study-level results: When Type 1 diabetes patients were examined, their TCRB CDR3s proved moderately but significantly shorter in all four CD4+ subsets.

These TCRs' antigens remain unknown. Of the isolated RNA, all was reverse transcribed, and so the sequenced material was expressed TCRB transcripts. Using immunoSEQ multiplex PCR, the repertoire was profiled, and TCRdb retains in-frame clones only, with some absent. The sample has hundreds of thousands of clones; about an eighth are singletons. Sequencing used naive CD4+ T cells from blood. These receptors all come from a young man with type 1 diabetes.

This clone was seen a few times. The V call is TRBV29-1, the J call TRBJ2-2; D is possibly TRBD2 (6 bases). CDR3 length equals 14 residues. Per germline, CDR1 SQVTM and CDR2 ANQGSEA. V lost 1 base, J lost 8 bases, and 14 bases lay in between. The CDR3 here is CSVEGDGGAGELFF. CDR3 bases: TGCAGCGTTGAAGGAGACGGGGGTGCAGGGGAGCTGTTTTTT.

The chain combines TRBV10-3 with TRBJ1-5; unclear D gene. Germline-derived CDR1 and CDR2 are ENHRY and SYGVKD. This CDR3 spans 13 amino acids. V was shortened by 5 bases and J by 4 bases, with 9 bases between the two germline ends. The CDR3 DNA is TGTGCCATCAGTCCGGACCCGAATCAGCCCCAGCATTTT. Its protein is CAISPDPNQPQHF.

This clone was counted between two and nine times. The chain carries TRBV5-1 and TRBJ1-1; D is uncertain. V lost 3 bases and J lost 1, with 7 bases in between. The germline V gene encodes CDR1 SGHRS and CDR2 YFSETQ. This CDR3 comprises 13 residues. CDR3 DNA sequence: TGCGCCAGCAGCTCAGAGCCGAACACTGAAGCTTTCTTT. Its translation: CASSSEPNTEAFF.

The rearrangement joins TRBV4-1 to TRBJ2-1; 11 bases are a match to TRBD2. Germline V gene sequence: CDR1 MGHRA, CDR2 YSYEKL. The junction had 7 bases not matched to a gene; V was cut back by 6 bases and J by 0 bases. The length of the CDR3 is 17 residues. DNA for the CDR3: TGCGCCAGCAGTCTAGCGGGGGGCCCAAGCTCCTACAATGAGCAGTTCTTC. Its translation: CASSLAGGPSSYNEQFF.

This clone was counted only a few times. This chain links TRBV7-2 with TRBJ1-5, with D perhaps matching TRBD1 (5 bases). The CDR3 consists of 15 residues. Germline-derived CDR1 and CDR2 are SGHTA and FQGNSA. V was cut by 1 base and J by 8 bases, with 15 bases left in between. The CDR3 here is CASSLEQGTMKPQHF. DNA for the CDR3: TGTGCCAGCAGCTTAGAGCAGGGCACGATGAAGCCCCAGCATTTT. Combining the CDR3 with reference TRBV7-2 and TRBJ1-5 gives the whole variable domain GAGVSQSPSNKVTEKGKDVELRCDPISGHTALYWYRQSLGQGLEFLIYFQGNSAPDKSGLPSDRFSAERTGGSVSTLTIQRTQQEDSAVYLCASSLEQGTMKPQHFGDGTRLSIL.

This clone turned up a few times. The rearrangement uses TRBV18 and TRBJ2-2; 8 bases agree with TRBD2. There are 17 residues in the CDR3. V was clipped by 1 base and J by 0 bases; unmatched bases: 4. The germline V gene has CDR1 KGHSH and CDR2 LQKENI. CDR3 sequence (DNA): TGTGCCAGCTCACCACGAATTAGCGGGGCGAACACCGGGGAGCTGTTTTTT. It specifies CASSPRISGANTGELFF. Drawing the rest from reference TRBV18 and TRBJ2-2, the complete variable domain is NAGVMQNPRHLVRRRGQEARLRCSPMKGHSHVYWYRQLPEEGLKFMVYLQKENIIDESGMPKERFSAEFPKEGPSILRIQQVVRGDSAAYFCASSPRISGANTGELFFGEGSRLTVL.

This clone has just a few counts. V and J are TRBV28 and TRBJ2-1; 9 bases are a match to TRBD1. Germline CDR1 MDHEN, CDR2 SYDVKM. J gave up 5 bases and V 7 bases, and 9 bases lay outside the gene matches. The CDR3 contains 15 residues. In DNA form, the CDR3 reads TGTGCCAGCACCGTCCCGGGACAGGGCAACAATGAGCAGTTCTTC. Its protein is CASTVPGQGNNEQFF.

This clone has just a few counts. V and J are TRBV7-9 and TRBJ2-1; D unresolved. CDR3 size: 15 residues. The germline CDR1 and CDR2 sequences are SEHNR and FQNEAQ (reference sequence). Trimming removed 5 bases at V and 2 bases at J, with 13 bases between. CDR3 residues: CASSPDPLTYNEQFF. CDR3 in DNA: TGTGCCAGCAGCCCGGACCCGCTCACCTACAATGAGCAGTTCTTC.

This clone appeared a few times. V gene TRBV4-1 combines with J gene TRBJ1-1, with 9 bases lining up with TRBD1. V lost 3 bases and J lost 2; bases outside the gene matches: 13. Germline V gives CDR1 MGHRA, CDR2 YSYEKL. CDR3 length: 18 amino acids. In DNA, the CDR3 is TGCGCCAGCAGCCAGCCGTTCACAGGGGGCGAGGGAAACACTGAAGCTTTCTTT. Translation: CASSQPFTGGEGNTEAFF.

The gene calls are TRBV5-1 and TRBJ1-1; 7 bases are shared with TRBD1. The CDR3 is made up of 13 amino acids. Losses at the gene ends were 7 bases for V and 4 bases for J; bases not matched to a gene: 7. The germline V gene encodes CDR1 SGHRS and CDR2 YFSETQ. The CDR3 sequence is CASQGDLGTEAFF. The CDR3 region has the DNA TGCGCCAGCCAGGGGGATTTGGGCACTGAAGCTTTCTTT.

This clone appeared a few times. The chain uses TRBV5-1 and TRBJ2-5; 8 bases are a match to TRBD2. The CDR3 runs 17 residues. V dropped 0 bases and J dropped 1; count of bases not matched to a gene: 8. Germline-derived CDR1 and CDR2 are SGHRS and YFSETQ. CDR3: CASSLGRAGASQETQYF. The CDR3 DNA is TGCGCCAGCAGCTTGGGGCGAGCGGGGGCCTCCCAAGAGACCCAGTACTTC.

V gene TRBV30 combines with J gene TRBJ1-2; tentative D call: TRBD1 (5 bases). CDR1 and CDR2 (germline): GTSNPN, SVGIG (reference sequence). Trimming pared 2 bases from V and 4 bases from J, leaving 11 bases between. There are 13 residues in the CDR3. The CDR3 reads CAWSPAGGYGYTF. The CDR3 DNA reads TGTGCCTGGAGTCCCGCTGGGGGCTATGGCTACACCTTC.

The V and J genes are TRBV28 and TRBJ2-7, with 9 bases lining up with TRBD1. Trimming removed 3 bases from V and 7 bases from J; junction bases left unmatched: 13. The CDR3 consists of 16 residues. Germline CDR1 reads MDHEN; CDR2 reads SYDVKM. The CDR3 region is CASSFFGQGSGKEQYF. In DNA, the CDR3 is TGTGCCAGCAGTTTTTTTGGACAGGGGTCCGGTAAGGAGCAGTACTTC.

The chain uses TRBV19 and TRBJ2-7; TRBD1 is a possible D gene (5 bases). The CDR3 consists of 13 residues. Trimming took off 5 bases at V and 4 bases at J, with 12 bases between the two ends. Germline CDR1 reads LNHDA; CDR2 reads SQIVND (reference sequence). The CDR3 DNA is TGTGCCAGTAGTGTGGGTGACAGTTACGAGCAGTACTTC. Residues: CASSVGDSYEQYF.

The chain couples TRBV27 to TRBJ2-6; D remains unclear. Germline loops: CDR1 MNHEY, CDR2 SMNVEV (reference sequence). V lost 2 bases to trimming and J lost 1 base, with 9 bases between them. The CDR3 is 16 residues long. CDR3 coding DNA: TGTGCCAGCAGTTTAAGCGAGTCGTCTGGGGCCAACGTCCTGACTTTC. Its protein is CASSLSESSGANVLTF.

This clone has a handful of counts. This rearrangement joins TRBV18 to TRBJ1-5, with D possibly TRBD1 on 6 matching bases. This CDR3 contains 13 residues. Trimming took 6 bases from V and 8 from J, leaving 14 bases between them. Germline V gene data show CDR1 as KGHSH and CDR2 as LQKENI. DNA of the CDR3: TGTGCCAGCTCTCCGACAGGCTACGAGCCCCAGCATTTT. Encoded protein: CASSPTGYEPQHF.

The table lists this clone with a few counts. The chain is built from TRBV6-5 and TRBJ2-1; the D gene is possibly TRBD1 (6 bases). V lost 6 bases and J lost 4, with 10 bases in between. Germline CDR1 reads MNHEY; CDR2 reads SVGAGI. The CDR3 runs to 13 residues. In nucleotides, the CDR3 is TGTGCCAGCAGCCCCGGGACATACAATGAGCAGTTCTTC. This codes for CASSPGTYNEQFF.